The T cell receptor beta chain described here comes from a study of blood T cell repertoires in COVID-19. Study context: Sources were T cells, B-cell-depleted T cells, or PBMCs; the material itself was cDNA or gDNA.

Trimming shortened V by 11 bases and J by 4 bases, and 18 bases separated the two germline ends. Germline CDR1 reads SEHNR; CDR2 reads FQNEAQ (reference sequence). The CDR3 is 14 amino acids. Method: immunoSEQ multiplex PCR; TCRdb's copy keeps in-frame clones and lacks some. The sample lists 130,000 or so clones; almost 85% were seen once. The chain links TRBV7-9 to TRBJ2-1, with D perhaps TRBD2 (5 bases). Sample: peripheral blood. The TCR comes from a man between 60 and 70 years old with acute or convalescent COVID-19. This CDR3 reads CAGVGDGGYNEQFF. For the CDR3, the DNA is TGTGCCGGAGTGGGAGATGGAGGTTACAATGAGCAGTTCTTC.